This is a list of T cell receptor beta chains from one sample in a study of T cells after posttransplantation cyclophosphamide. The protocol was immunoSEQ multiplex PCR, while the TCRdb copy is restricted to in-frame clones and leaves out a portion. The repertoire consists of about 12,000 clones, none detected only once. Material for sequencing was PBMCs. These TCRs come from a woman between 40 and 50 years old in good health, CMV-negative, and a related stem cell transplant donor. The CDR3 runs from the conserved cysteine through the conserved F or W. A D gene is named only where the DNA matches it firmly. Size is stated as once, few, many, or a class for an expanded clone.

V gene	D gene	clone size	J gene	CDR3 DNA	CDR3 protein
TRBV28	TRBD1	many	TRBJ2-7	TGTGCCAGCATTCCGGGACAGGGCCCCACCGAGCAGTACTTC	CASIPGQGPTEQYF
TRBV19	NA	many	TRBJ1-2	TGTGCCAGTAGCATATCCCCCACGAATGGCGGCTACACCTTC	CASSISPTNGGYTF
TRBV2	TRBD1	many	TRBJ1-4	TGTGCCAGCAGGGGACAGCTATTAAATGAAAAACTGTTTTTT	CASRGQLLNEKLFF
TRBV13	NA	many	TRBJ2-2	TGTGCCAGCAGCTTAGGGGTGGGCCGTTCCGGGGAGCTGTTTTTT	CASSLGVGRSGELFF
TRBV5-4	NA	many	TRBJ2-1	TGTGCCAGCAGCTTGGGGTCTTATAGTCAGTTCTTC	CASSLGSYSQFF
TRBV28	TRBD1	many	TRBJ2-4	TGTGCCAGCAGTTACCCTATGGGACAGGGGATGGCCAAAAACATTCAGTACTTC	CASSYPMGQGMAKNIQYF
TRBV4-3	NA	many	TRBJ2-7	TGCGCCAGCAGCCGCACTCCACAGCCCCCCTACGAGCAGTACTTC	CASSRTPQPPYEQYF
TRBV4-2	NA	many	TRBJ2-7	TGTGCCAGCAGCCAAGGGACTTACTACGAGCAGTACTTC	CASSQGTYYEQYF
TRBV28	TRBD1	medium-sized	TRBJ2-1	TGTGCCAGCTCCTCGGGCAGGGGGCGCAAGGATGAGCAGTTCTTC	CASSSGRGRKDEQFF
TRBV28	NA	many	TRBJ2-3	TGTGCCAGCAGTGCCGCACTCTATACGCAGTATTTT	CASSAALYTQYF
TRBV5-4	NA	many	TRBJ1-3	TGTGCCAGCAGCAGGGACAACTCTGGAAACACCATATATTTT	CASSRDNSGNTIYF
TRBV15	NA	few	TRBJ2-7	TGTGCCACCAGCCCTCAGGGGTACGAGCAGTACTTC	CATSPQGYEQYF
TRBV7-3	NA	many	TRBJ2-6	TGTGCCAGCAGCTCACAGGGGGGGGCTGGGGCCAACGTCCTGACTTTC	CASSSQGGAGANVLTF
TRBV7-9	TRBD2	many	TRBJ2-1	TGTGCCAGCAGCCCATGGACTAGCGACAATGAGCAGTTCTTC	CASSPWTSDNEQFF
TRBV6-5	NA	many	TRBJ2-7	TGTGCCAGCAACCGACAACGGGGCTACGAGCAGTACTTC	CASNRQRGYEQYF
TRBV18	NA	many	TRBJ1-3	TGTGCCAGCTCACCCCCTCAGGGTCTTGGAAACACCATATATTTT	CASSPPQGLGNTIYF
TRBV7-8	NA	many	TRBJ2-7	TGTGCCAGCAGCTTACGCGACAGCACCTACGAGCAGTACTTC	CASSLRDSTYEQYF
TRBV12-3/TRBV12-4	NA	many	TRBJ1-1	TGTGCCAGCAGTCCCTCACAGGTGGACACTGAAGCTTTCTTT	CASSPSQVDTEAFF
TRBV9	TRBD1	many	TRBJ2-7	TGTGCCAGCAGCGTAGGGGGGACAGGCGAGCAGTACTTC	CASSVGGTGEQYF
TRBV12-3/TRBV12-4	NA	many	TRBJ2-5	TGTGCCAGCAGTTTCCCGGGATCTCGGGGGGAGACCCAGTACTTC	CASSFPGSRGETQYF
TRBV11-3	NA	many	TRBJ2-7	TGTGCCAGCAGCCAAGGGGTACAGCGCGAGCAGTACTTC	CASSQGVQREQYF
TRBV4-2	TRBD1	many	TRBJ1-1	TGTGCCAGCAGCCTCCCGACAGGGAGAAACATGAACACTGAAGCTTTCTTT	CASSLPTGRNMNTEAFF
TRBV28	TRBD2	many	TRBJ2-2	TGTGCCAGCAGTCATCTAGCGGGAGAGGTCGGGGAGCTGTTTTTT	CASSHLAGEVGELFF
TRBV7-2	NA	many	TRBJ2-2	TGTGCCAGCAGCCCGGGACTTACGAACACCGGGGAGCTGTTTTTT	CASSPGLTNTGELFF
TRBV5-6	TRBD1	few	TRBJ2-3	TGTGCCAGCAGCTCAGGGACAGGGCTTGTAGATACGCAGTATTTT	CASSSGTGLVDTQYF
TRBV4-3	TRBD2	many	TRBJ2-1	TGCGCCAGCAGCCAAGCGGGAGCGGGGAGGAATGAGCAGTTCTTC	CASSQAGAGRNEQFF
TRBV10-2	TRBD2	many	TRBJ2-3	TGCGCCAGCAGTGACGCCGGGACTACGACAGATACGCAGTATTTT	CASSDAGTTTDTQYF
TRBV4-2	TRBD1	many	TRBJ1-2	TGTGCCAGCAGCCCTCGACAGGGTAGGGACTATGGCTACACCTTC	CASSPRQGRDYGYTF
TRBV19	NA	medium-sized	TRBJ1-5	TGTGCCAGTAGTATAGGCAGGGCTGGCAATCAGCCCCAGCATTTT	CASSIGRAGNQPQHF
TRBV5-5	TRBD1	many	TRBJ1-2	TGTGCCAGCAGCTTCACAGGGGACTATGGCTACACCTTC	CASSFTGDYGYTF
TRBV9	TRBD2	few	TRBJ2-5	TGTGCCAGCAGCCGGGGGGGCAGATACCAAGAGACCCAGTACTTC	CASSRGGRYQETQYF
TRBV5-1	TRBD2	many	TRBJ2-1	TGCGCCAGCACCGGGACTAGCTCGGCCACTGAGCAGTTCTTC	CASTGTSSATEQFF